The rows below give T cell receptor beta chains drawn from one sample of a study of patients and donors after allogeneic stem cell transplantation. One entry per CDR3 protein, called by TCRdb with MiXCR from the RT-PCR reads. The data show fewer than 250,000 distinct CDR3 sequences, 13% to 15% seen once. The source material was blood, either unsorted or a sorted T cell fraction (not recorded which). The receptors come from a human donor who was either an allogeneic HSCT recipient or a stem cell or donor lymphocyte infusion donor (not recorded which). It is not recorded whose cells these are; they may come from a transplant donor. The CDR3 runs from the conserved cysteine through the conserved F or W. D genes are given only for firm matches. Part of the rows lack a size; the others show once, few, many or a class for expanded clones.

J gene	V gene	D gene	clone size	CDR3 DNA	CDR3 protein
TRBJ2-3	TRBV20-1	-	few	TGCAGTGCTTCCCGGGACTCCCGCACAGATACGCAGTATTTT	CSASRDSRTDTQYF
TRBJ1-1	TRBV12-3/TRBV12-4	-	many	TGTGCCAGCAGTTCTTCATCCGTCGTGAACACTGAAGCTTTCTTT	CASSSSSVVNTEAFF
TRBJ1-2	TRBV20-1	-	few	TGCAGTGCTAGAGATCGCCATGGCTACACCTTC	CSARDRHGYTF
TRBJ2-3	TRBV5-1	TRBD2	many	TGCGCCAGCAGCTTGGGGCGGGGGACAGATACGCAGTATTTT	CASSLGRGTDTQYF
TRBJ1-4	TRBV4-2	-	many	TGTGCCAGCAGCCAAGATCCCCAGGGCATCGAAAAACTGTTTTTT	CASSQDPQGIEKLFF
TRBJ2-4	TRBV6-1	-	many	TGTGCCAGCAGTGACAGGGCAAGTAGCATTCAGTACTTC	CASSDRASSIQYF
TRBJ1-5	TRBV2	-	many	TGTGCCAGCAAGACAGGAGAAAATAGCAATCAGCCCCAGCATTTT	CASKTGENSNQPQHF
TRBJ2-3	TRBV12-3/TRBV12-4	-	-	TGTGCCAGCAGCGCTGCAACGGGACTTCCACTCACAGATACGCAGTATTTT	CASSAATGLPLTDTQYF
TRBJ2-3	TRBV6-1	-	-	TGTGCCAGCAACACAGTCACAGATACGCAGTATTTT	CASNTVTDTQYF
TRBJ1-2	TRBV7-8	-	many	TGTGCCAGCGCGAGGGACTCTAACTATGGCTACACCTTC	CASARDSNYGYTF
TRBJ2-1	TRBV7-6	-	-	TGTGCCAGCAGCTTAAAACCAGGGTTCGAGCAGTTCTTC	CASSLKPGFEQFF
TRBJ2-7	TRBV9	-	-	TGTGCCAGCAGAAGGGACGGGGGTTCTGAGGAGCAGTACTTC	CASRRDGGSEEQYF
TRBJ1-2	TRBV7-2	TRBD1	-	TGTGCCAGCAGCGAACGCCCCGGACAGGGTGGTGGTGGCTACACCTTC	CASSERPGQGGGGYTF
TRBJ2-2	TRBV19	TRBD1	many	TGTGCCAGTAGTCCCAGGACAGGGGGTAACGGGGAGCTGTTTTTT	CASSPRTGGNGELFF
TRBJ2-7	TRBV11-2	-	few	TGTGCCAGCAGCTTAGTTCCCCACTACGAGCAGTACTTC	CASSLVPHYEQYF
TRBJ1-3	TRBV20-1	TRBD1	many	TGCAGTGCTAGAGATGCCAGAGGGACAGGACGCACCATATATTTT	CSARDARGTGRTIYF
TRBJ1-5	TRBV2	-	few	TGTGCCAGCAGTAGGGACACCAATCAGCCCCAGCATTTT	CASSRDTNQPQHF
TRBJ2-7	TRBV5-1	-	-	TGCGCCAGCAGACCCCCTGGGGGGAGGGGGCCCTACGAGCAGTACTTC	CASRPPGGRGPYEQYF
TRBJ2-1	TRBV12-3/TRBV12-4	TRBD2	few	TGTGCCAGCAGTCATTCGACTAGCGGGGTTTACAATGAGCAGTTCTTC	CASSHSTSGVYNEQFF
TRBJ2-5	TRBV6-1	TRBD2	few	TGTGCCAGCAGTCCGAAGGGACTAGCGGGAGGGGTAGAGACCCAGTACTTC	CASSPKGLAGGVETQYF
TRBJ2-5	TRBV29-1	TRBD2	-	TGCAGCGTTGAAGATACGGGGGGGTCAGAGACCCAGTACTTC	CSVEDTGGSETQYF
TRBJ2-1	TRBV29-1	TRBD2	-	TGCAGTCTTACGGGGGCGCGGGCGGGGGGCAATGAGCAGTTCTTC	CSLTGARAGGNEQFF
TRBJ2-5	TRBV2	TRBD2	-	TGTGCCAGCAGTGGAGTAGCGGGAGAGACCCAGTACTTC	CASSGVAGETQYF
TRBJ1-5	TRBV6-1	-	few	TGTGCCAGCATATTTGGGGGGAGAGGGCAGCCCCAGCATTTT	CASIFGGRGQPQHF
TRBJ2-7	TRBV2	-	-	TGTGCCAGCAGCCCCGACTACCTCGGATCCTACGAGCAGTACTTC	CASSPDYLGSYEQYF
TRBJ2-3	TRBV20-1	TRBD2	few	TGCAGTGCTGAGATTCTACTAGCGGGGGTACTAACAGATACGCAGTATTTT	CSAEILLAGVLTDTQYF
TRBJ2-1	TRBV24-1	-	many	TGTGCCACCAGTGGTTGGAGAGCGGTCATTGATGAGCAGTTCTTC	CATSGWRAVIDEQFF
TRBJ2-7	TRBV7-8	-	many	TGTGCCAGCAGCTTAATAACAGGGGACTATTTCTCCTACGAGCAGTACTTC	CASSLITGDYFSYEQYF
TRBJ1-1	TRBV11-2	-	few	TGTGCCAGCAGCTTAGGCCCCTACACTGAAGCTTTCTTT	CASSLGPYTEAFF
TRBJ2-3	TRBV27	-	-	TGTGCCAGCAGTTTTTACACTAGCACAGATACGCAGTATTTT	CASSFYTSTDTQYF
TRBJ2-7	TRBV20-1	TRBD1	-	TGCAGTGCTGGGACAGCGAGAGCTCGCGAGCAGTACTTC	CSAGTARAREQYF
TRBJ1-2	TRBV30	-	-	TGTGCCTGGAGAAAGGACTATGGCTACACCTTC	CAWRKDYGYTF
TRBJ2-3	TRBV20-1	TRBD2	-	TGCAGTGCTAGGTCACTAGCGGGGATCAGGGATACGCAGTATTTT	CSARSLAGIRDTQYF
TRBJ1-1	TRBV5-1	-	-	TGCGCCAGCAGCCCACGACAGGAGAGGTGGACTGAAGCTTTCTTT	CASSPRQERWTEAFF
TRBJ2-5	TRBV5-6	-	-	TGTGCCAGCAGCGGCCAACAGGGAAGCGTGGCAGAGACCCAGTACTTC	CASSGQQGSVAETQYF
TRBJ1-4	TRBV6-1	TRBD1	few	TGTGCCAGCAGTGAGACAGGGAGATCTAATGAAAAACTGTTTTTT	CASSETGRSNEKLFF
TRBJ1-1	TRBV6-5	-	-	TGTGCCAGCAGTTACCACCAGGAAAACACTGAAGCTTTCTTT	CASSYHQENTEAFF
TRBJ1-2	TRBV29-1	TRBD1	many	TGCAGCGTTGAATTCCCCACAGGGGGGGGGTACACCTTC	CSVEFPTGGGYTF
TRBJ2-5	TRBV28	-	-	TGTGCCAGCAGCTCCGCAGGGGACCACCAAGAGACCCAGTACTTC	CASSSAGDHQETQYF
TRBJ1-6	TRBV24-1	-	many	TGTGCCACCAGGACCTTCCGGGGATTGGACCAACATAATTCACCCCTCCACTTT	CATRTFRGLDQHNSPLHF
TRBJ2-3	TRBV3-1	-	-	TGTGCCAGCAGCCAAGGACTCACAGATACGCAGTATTTT	CASSQGLTDTQYF
TRBJ2-1	TRBV25-1	-	-	TGTGCCAGCAGCCTGGACGCAACAAAAGATGAGCAGTTCTTC	CASSLDATKDEQFF
TRBJ2-5	TRBV5-1	-	many	TGCGCCAGCAGCTTTTACAGGGTAGGGCAAGAGACCCAGTACTTC	CASSFYRVGQETQYF
TRBJ2-2	TRBV19	-	many	TGTGCCAGTAGTAGTCTGCCAGGAACCGGGGAGCTGTTTTTT	CASSSLPGTGELFF
TRBJ2-7	TRBV7-2	-	many	TGTGCCAGCAGCTTAGGGTATCAGGGTGGGGAGCAGTACTTC	CASSLGYQGGEQYF
TRBJ2-7	TRBV7-6	-	-	TGTGCCAGCAGCGGGGGGCCCCTCGAGTCCGAGCAGTACTTC	CASSGGPLESEQYF
TRBJ1-2	TRBV2	-	many	TGTGCCAGCAGTGAATATATTGGCTACACCTTC	CASSEYIGYTF
TRBJ1-5	TRBV7-2	-	-	TGTGCCAGCAGCTTTCTCATCGATCAGCCCCAGCATTTT	CASSFLIDQPQHF
TRBJ2-2	TRBV13	TRBD2	-	TGTGCCAGCAGCTTTCGGCCTAGCGGGGAAACCGGGGAGCTGTTTTTT	CASSFRPSGETGELFF
TRBJ1-6	TRBV27	-	many	TGTGCCAGCAGGGACCCTCTCTCCTTTAATTCACCCCTCCACTTT	CASRDPLSFNSPLHF
TRBJ2-7	TRBV7-8	-	-	TGTGCCAGCAGCTTAGACGTTCCGGTTGGGTCCTACGAGCAGTACTTC	CASSLDVPVGSYEQYF
TRBJ2-4	TRBV5-5	TRBD1	many	TGTGCCAGCAGCTCCGGGACAGGGCTCGTAGACATTCAGTACTTC	CASSSGTGLVDIQYF
TRBJ1-1	TRBV5-8	-	few	TGTGCCAGCAGCCGACGGGGTACTGAAGCTTTCTTT	CASSRRGTEAFF
TRBJ2-7	TRBV20-1	TRBD2	many	TGCAGTGCCGTACCGGTAGCGGGGGGCCGGGGGAGCTCCTACGAGCAGTACTTC	CSAVPVAGGRGSSYEQYF